This TCR beta chain was captured by sequencing in a study of identical twins. Study-wide findings and caveats: Alpha sequences out of frame and shared by twins had excess low generation probability.

Germline V gene sequence: CDR1 SGHKS, CDR2 YYEKEE (reference sequence). This CDR3 contains 15 residues. V was pared by 4 bases and J by 3 bases, with 8 bases of the junction left unmatched. TCRdb passed the 5' RACE reads through MiXCR, listing each CDR3 protein once. This table holds 450,000 or so distinct CDR3 sequences, roughly 26% found once. This clonotype was seen a few times. Its antigen is not identified. These data also featured in a second study, about T cells expressing NK-cell markers. From that report: It was from sorted CD3+CD56+NKG2C+, CD3+CD56+NKG2C- and CD3+CD56-NKG2C+ T cells that TCR beta repertoires came. Of the CD8+ T cells in about 6 donors, 1.0-7.0% belonged to dominant NKG2C+ clonotypes.

The source of this sequence is a woman aged 18-29 years in good health. The chain combines TRBV5-5 with TRBJ2-7, with 9 nucleotides matching TRBD2. Sequencing input: CD4+ T cells sorted from blood. The CDR3 DNA reads as TGTGCCAGCAGCGTAATAGCGGGAGAAAACTACGAGCAGTACTTC. It translates to CASSVIAGENYEQYF.